This T cell receptor beta chain originates from a study of beta chain features in type 1 diabetes (dated by TCRdb to between 2017 and 2018). General notes on the study: Mean age, gender distribution, total cell number and subset yield were not different between patients and healthy donors. Across all samples, fewer than 130 million sorted cells were examined, and cell number per subset correlated strongly with RNA yield. The study compared the TCRB repertoires of sorted circulating CD4+ T cell subsets in recently diagnosed type 1 diabetes patients with those in matched healthy donors. Regulatory and stem cell-like memory subsets were obtained from only 8 patients and roughly eight healthy donors, while naive and central memory subsets were obtained from all 30 or so donors. The research as a whole found: The naive, central memory and regulatory TCRB repertoires appeared to resemble one another more closely among patients than among healthy donors. HLA sub-analyses involved small numbers of individuals, so any influence of HLA type on TCRB rearrangement remained unresolved. Patients with type 1 diabetes made fewer insertions and deleted more nucleotides at VDJ recombination sites, implying thymic rearrangement abnormalities. In all four CD4+ subsets, TCRB CDR3 length was moderately but significantly shorter in type 1 diabetes patients. Because cDNA was sequenced instead of genomic DNA, activated cells with high expression could be over-represented, although the groups did not differ in activation or CD3 levels. Shorter templates might be favored by PCR, yet because patient and control samples were amplified and corrected together, any such skew would affect both groups equally.

From each donor, a single peripheral blood sample of about 100 mL on average was drawn into heparinised tubes. Using a panel that included CD45RO, CCR7, CD25, CD127, CD95 and CD27, naive, central memory, regulatory and stem cell-like memory CD4+ T cells were sorted on a BD FACSAria II. Purity was above 98% for every sorted population. PBMCs were isolated immediately by Lymphoprep density gradient centrifugation and stained directly without culture. Samples were stained and sorted in pairs, with one healthy donor and one patient per experiment, so that batch effects were minimized. A remark on this clone: The clone's antigen remains unknown. Base qualities are not provided; no much larger clone lies one nucleotide away.

The entire isolated RNA was reverse transcribed using the High Capacity cDNA Reverse Transcription Kit, and thus expressed TCRB transcripts were sequenced. Deep immunoSEQ sequencing was performed on naive, central memory and regulatory T cell samples, with an average of around 3.5 million total reads per sample. After sorted cells were lysed in RLT buffer, RNA was extracted with DNase-treated RNeasy Micro or Mini kits, with the choice depending on cell number. Each cell subset was processed separately to prevent cross-contamination, with patient and healthy donor samples processed together. TCRB sequences were amplified from cDNA with the immunoSEQ multiplex PCR, producing 87-bp fragments spanning the CDR3 region. Amplicons were sequenced on the Illumina HiSeq platform. The authors processed their data as follows. Synthetic template baselines were used to correct PCR bias computationally, reads within Hamming distance 2 were collapsed together, and singletons that could not be merged were discarded. By aligning reads against IMGT, V, D and J genes, CDR3 length, and insertions or deletions at six rearrangement sites were assigned. Within each subset, clonotype counts were normalized to sorted cell number, after which true diversity and Gini coefficients were computed with the tcR R package. The overlap coefficient, calculated on TCRB nucleotide sequences, was used to measure repertoire sharing. As a proxy for the pre-selection repertoire, out-of-frame TCRB sequences from naive cells were analyzed. TCRdb stores this immuneACCESS table with in-frame sequences only. Part of the clones is absent; in the studies checked, under half of the shortfall reflects unresolved V genes, and no reason is known for the rest. V, J and clone size are taken as reported in that table, and D and trimming were inferred from the DNA itself. Present in this sample are roughly 400,000 clones, over 13% of which were seen just once. The top ten constitute 0.019% of the sample.

The receptor was derived from a woman aged 18-35 years in good health. The sequenced sample consisted of naive CD4+ T cells from blood. The meaning of the sample's cell subset or site label: true naive CD4+ T cells.

The DNA reads TGTGCCAGCAGTTCCACCGGGAGCGGCGGAAACATTCAGTACTTC. This encodes CASSSTGSGGNIQYF. This chain is built from TRBV6-6 and TRBJ2-4; 6 matching bases give a weak D call of TRBD2. The CDR3 measures 15 amino acids from cysteine to phenylalanine. Of all the DNA, just the CDR3 is kept, 45 bases in frame from base 1. CDR1 and CDR2 (MNHNY, SVGAGI) derive from the germline V gene (reference sequence). V and J are truncated by 4 bases and 6 bases respectively, leaving an intervening sequence of 16 bases.